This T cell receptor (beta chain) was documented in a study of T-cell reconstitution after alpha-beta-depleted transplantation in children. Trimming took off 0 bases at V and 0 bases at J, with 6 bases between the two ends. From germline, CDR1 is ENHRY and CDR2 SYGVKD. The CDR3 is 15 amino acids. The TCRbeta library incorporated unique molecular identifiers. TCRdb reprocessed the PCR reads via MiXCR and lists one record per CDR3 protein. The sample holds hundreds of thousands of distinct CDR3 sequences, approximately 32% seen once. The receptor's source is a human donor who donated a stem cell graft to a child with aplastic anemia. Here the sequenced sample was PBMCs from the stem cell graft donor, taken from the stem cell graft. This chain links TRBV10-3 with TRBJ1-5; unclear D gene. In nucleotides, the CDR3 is TGTGCCATCAGTGAGTCCGGTGATAGCAATCAGCCCCAGCATTTT. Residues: CAISESGDSNQPQHF.